The T cell receptor (beta chain) under discussion was sequenced for a study of blood T cell repertoires in COVID-19. The length of the CDR3 is 14 residues. Trimming left V 5 bases short and J 4 bases short, with 13 bases between. In germline, CDR1 is SGHTS, CDR2 YDEGEE. Original processing notes: The authors estimated nucleated cell counts from reference gene primer amplification. Data came from immunoSEQ multiplex PCR; TCRdb stores just in-frame clones and leaves some out. The DNA was the basis for D and trimming; V, J and clone size are from that table. Seen here are 95,000 to 100,000 clones, approximately 92% observed once, and the top ten hold approximately 5.4%.

V usage is TRBV5-8 and J usage is TRBJ1-5, with D maybe TRBD1 (6 bases). Sequencing input: peripheral blood. The sequence derives from a man aged 50 or older with active COVID-19. CDR3 nucleotide sequence: TGTGCCAGCAGTTGGCAGGGGTCTAATCAGCCCCAGCATTTT. Protein product: CASSWQGSNQPQHF.